A selection of T cell receptor beta chains follows, all from one sample in a study of CD8+CD57+ T cells in acquired aplastic anemia. MiXCR, applied by TCRdb to the reads, yields one record per CDR3 protein. Among 150,000 to 200,000 distinct CDR3 sequences listed, about 64% were seen once. Specimen: sorted CD4+, CD8+, or CD8+CD57+ T cells (not recorded which) from PBMCs. The receptors shown here come from a human donor with severe aplastic anemia or a healthy control (not recorded which). The conserved cysteine and the conserved F or W are not part of the CDR3 here.

v_gene: TRBV4-1; j_gene: TRBJ2-7; CDR3aa: ASGQLHEQY
v_gene: TRBV7-2; j_gene: TRBJ2-3; CDR3aa: ASTLGTASTDTQY
v_gene: TRBV24-1; j_gene: TRBJ2-5; CDR3aa: ATSESGHSKETQY
v_gene: TRBV20-1; j_gene: TRBJ1-2; CDR3aa: SASKGTRNYGYT
v_gene: TRBV12-3/TRBV12-4; j_gene: TRBJ2-5; CDR3aa: ASSVAGLGETQY
v_gene: TRBV7-8; j_gene: TRBJ2-7; CDR3aa: ASSLVGESSYEQY
v_gene: TRBV5-1; j_gene: TRBJ2-1; CDR3aa: ASRGEYNEQF
v_gene: TRBV7-9; j_gene: TRBJ2-7; CDR3aa: ASSPGTSLDYEQY
v_gene: TRBV10-3; j_gene: TRBJ1-5; CDR3aa: ANAESSNQPQH
v_gene: TRBV4-3; j_gene: TRBJ2-3; CDR3aa: ASSLGTSGGVTDTQY
v_gene: TRBV20-1; j_gene: TRBJ2-7; CDR3aa: SARVALAGGSEQY
v_gene: TRBV5-1; j_gene: TRBJ1-6; CDR3aa: ASGTGESPLH
v_gene: TRBV2; j_gene: TRBJ1-6; CDR3aa: ASSYKGTGENSPLH
v_gene: TRBV7-3; j_gene: TRBJ1-2; CDR3aa: ASSLASIDYT
v_gene: TRBV5-1; j_gene: TRBJ2-7; CDR3aa: ASSLGLAGGDEQY
v_gene: TRBV9; j_gene: TRBJ2-7; CDR3aa: ASSAGTGGPEQY
v_gene: TRBV15; j_gene: TRBJ2-7; CDR3aa: ATSRYRGGYEQY
v_gene: TRBV5-1; j_gene: TRBJ2-3; CDR3aa: ASSLVAGGLSQY
v_gene: TRBV24-1; j_gene: TRBJ2-1; CDR3aa: ATRAGYNEQF
v_gene: TRBV20-1; j_gene: TRBJ1-1; CDR3aa: SASIVRGVGTEAF
v_gene: TRBV5-1; j_gene: TRBJ2-5; CDR3aa: ASSVLAGTKETQY
v_gene: TRBV24-1; j_gene: TRBJ2-7; CDR3aa: ATDIAQGLRREVHEQY
v_gene: TRBV5-1; j_gene: TRBJ2-1; CDR3aa: ASTLNYGSYNEQF
v_gene: TRBV2; j_gene: TRBJ1-6; CDR3aa: ASMFQARSPLH
v_gene: TRBV24-1; j_gene: TRBJ2-1; CDR3aa: ATSDLGSNEQF
v_gene: TRBV9; j_gene: TRBJ1-2; CDR3aa: ASSVGEGLSGYT
v_gene: TRBV14; j_gene: TRBJ2-1; CDR3aa: ASSHFSGRALYNEQF
v_gene: TRBV4-1; j_gene: TRBJ2-1; CDR3aa: ASSQRQGNEQF
v_gene: TRBV9; j_gene: TRBJ1-2; CDR3aa: ASSFGSGYT
v_gene: TRBV11-2; j_gene: TRBJ2-7; CDR3aa: ASSPLSGGYEQY
v_gene: TRBV3-1; j_gene: TRBJ1-2; CDR3aa: ASSRRGTNYGYT
v_gene: TRBV24-1; j_gene: TRBJ1-2; CDR3aa: ATSLSKTGGYT
v_gene: TRBV5-1; j_gene: TRBJ2-7; CDR3aa: ASSLAAGLSYEQY
v_gene: TRBV7-2; j_gene: TRBJ2-1; CDR3aa: ASSRGTGTYNEQF
v_gene: TRBV6-6; j_gene: TRBJ2-7; CDR3aa: ASSYPETGGEQY
v_gene: TRBV29-1; j_gene: TRBJ1-4; CDR3aa: SVEDSGFLKKLF
v_gene: TRBV20-1; j_gene: TRBJ1-2; CDR3aa: SARDGVSVGYT
v_gene: TRBV7-9; j_gene: TRBJ2-5; CDR3aa: ASSFNEGQGETQY
v_gene: TRBV20-1; j_gene: TRBJ2-1; CDR3aa: SAPGGGQQF
v_gene: TRBV5-1; j_gene: TRBJ2-7; CDR3aa: ASSLGGSGFHEQY
v_gene: TRBV20-1; j_gene: TRBJ2-7; CDR3aa: SARGLAGARDEQY
v_gene: TRBV20-1; j_gene: TRBJ1-5; CDR3aa: SARDPDQPQH
v_gene: TRBV7-9; j_gene: TRBJ1-5; CDR3aa: ASSLIGHKRNQPQH
v_gene: TRBV20-1; j_gene: TRBJ2-7; CDR3aa: SARDFSDRIYEQY
v_gene: TRBV7-9; j_gene: TRBJ2-1; CDR3aa: ASSLPTSGIVNEQF
v_gene: TRBV10-3; j_gene: TRBJ1-3; CDR3aa: AIRRGIEEHTIY